This T cell receptor beta chain is drawn from a study of cytomegalovirus exposure and HLA in healthy donors. Overall study results and limits: As confirmed in vitro, a few CMV-associated chains were specific for CMV antigens.

The CDR3 runs 11 residues. Germline assignment: CDR1 MNHNS and CDR2 SASEGT. V was shortened by 5 bases and J by 4 bases, with 6 bases between the two germline ends. Repertoires were generated with immunoSEQ multiplex PCR, while TCRdb's copy carries only in-frame clones and drops some. Seen here are 60,000 to 75,000 clones, about 95% observed once, and the top ten hold around 7%. Comments on this clone: The antigen remains unidentified.

Sequencing input: PBMCs. This rearrangement joins TRBV6-1 to TRBJ2-7; D call uncertain. This sequence was found in a woman aged 18-29 years in good health and CMV-seropositive. CDR3 bases: TGTGCCAGCAGTAACCGGTACGAGCAGTACTTC. Translated: CASSNRYEQYF.